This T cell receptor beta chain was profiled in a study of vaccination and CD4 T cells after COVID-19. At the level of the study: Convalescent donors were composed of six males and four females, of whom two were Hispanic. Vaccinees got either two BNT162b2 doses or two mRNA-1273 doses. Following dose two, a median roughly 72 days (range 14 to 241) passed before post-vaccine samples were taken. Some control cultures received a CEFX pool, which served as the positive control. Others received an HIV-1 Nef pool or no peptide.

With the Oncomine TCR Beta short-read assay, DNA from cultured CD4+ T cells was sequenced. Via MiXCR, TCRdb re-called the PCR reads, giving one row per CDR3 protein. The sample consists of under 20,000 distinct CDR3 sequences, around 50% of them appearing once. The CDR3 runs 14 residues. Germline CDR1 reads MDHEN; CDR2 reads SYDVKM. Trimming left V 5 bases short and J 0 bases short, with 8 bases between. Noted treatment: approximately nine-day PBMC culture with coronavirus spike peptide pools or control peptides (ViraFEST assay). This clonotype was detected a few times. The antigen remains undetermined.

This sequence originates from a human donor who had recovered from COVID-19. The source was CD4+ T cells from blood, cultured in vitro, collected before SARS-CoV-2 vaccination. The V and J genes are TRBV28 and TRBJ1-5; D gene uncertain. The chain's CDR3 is CASSTQNSNQPQHF. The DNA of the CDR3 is TGTGCCAGCAGTACACAGAATAGCAATCAGCCCCAGCATTTT.